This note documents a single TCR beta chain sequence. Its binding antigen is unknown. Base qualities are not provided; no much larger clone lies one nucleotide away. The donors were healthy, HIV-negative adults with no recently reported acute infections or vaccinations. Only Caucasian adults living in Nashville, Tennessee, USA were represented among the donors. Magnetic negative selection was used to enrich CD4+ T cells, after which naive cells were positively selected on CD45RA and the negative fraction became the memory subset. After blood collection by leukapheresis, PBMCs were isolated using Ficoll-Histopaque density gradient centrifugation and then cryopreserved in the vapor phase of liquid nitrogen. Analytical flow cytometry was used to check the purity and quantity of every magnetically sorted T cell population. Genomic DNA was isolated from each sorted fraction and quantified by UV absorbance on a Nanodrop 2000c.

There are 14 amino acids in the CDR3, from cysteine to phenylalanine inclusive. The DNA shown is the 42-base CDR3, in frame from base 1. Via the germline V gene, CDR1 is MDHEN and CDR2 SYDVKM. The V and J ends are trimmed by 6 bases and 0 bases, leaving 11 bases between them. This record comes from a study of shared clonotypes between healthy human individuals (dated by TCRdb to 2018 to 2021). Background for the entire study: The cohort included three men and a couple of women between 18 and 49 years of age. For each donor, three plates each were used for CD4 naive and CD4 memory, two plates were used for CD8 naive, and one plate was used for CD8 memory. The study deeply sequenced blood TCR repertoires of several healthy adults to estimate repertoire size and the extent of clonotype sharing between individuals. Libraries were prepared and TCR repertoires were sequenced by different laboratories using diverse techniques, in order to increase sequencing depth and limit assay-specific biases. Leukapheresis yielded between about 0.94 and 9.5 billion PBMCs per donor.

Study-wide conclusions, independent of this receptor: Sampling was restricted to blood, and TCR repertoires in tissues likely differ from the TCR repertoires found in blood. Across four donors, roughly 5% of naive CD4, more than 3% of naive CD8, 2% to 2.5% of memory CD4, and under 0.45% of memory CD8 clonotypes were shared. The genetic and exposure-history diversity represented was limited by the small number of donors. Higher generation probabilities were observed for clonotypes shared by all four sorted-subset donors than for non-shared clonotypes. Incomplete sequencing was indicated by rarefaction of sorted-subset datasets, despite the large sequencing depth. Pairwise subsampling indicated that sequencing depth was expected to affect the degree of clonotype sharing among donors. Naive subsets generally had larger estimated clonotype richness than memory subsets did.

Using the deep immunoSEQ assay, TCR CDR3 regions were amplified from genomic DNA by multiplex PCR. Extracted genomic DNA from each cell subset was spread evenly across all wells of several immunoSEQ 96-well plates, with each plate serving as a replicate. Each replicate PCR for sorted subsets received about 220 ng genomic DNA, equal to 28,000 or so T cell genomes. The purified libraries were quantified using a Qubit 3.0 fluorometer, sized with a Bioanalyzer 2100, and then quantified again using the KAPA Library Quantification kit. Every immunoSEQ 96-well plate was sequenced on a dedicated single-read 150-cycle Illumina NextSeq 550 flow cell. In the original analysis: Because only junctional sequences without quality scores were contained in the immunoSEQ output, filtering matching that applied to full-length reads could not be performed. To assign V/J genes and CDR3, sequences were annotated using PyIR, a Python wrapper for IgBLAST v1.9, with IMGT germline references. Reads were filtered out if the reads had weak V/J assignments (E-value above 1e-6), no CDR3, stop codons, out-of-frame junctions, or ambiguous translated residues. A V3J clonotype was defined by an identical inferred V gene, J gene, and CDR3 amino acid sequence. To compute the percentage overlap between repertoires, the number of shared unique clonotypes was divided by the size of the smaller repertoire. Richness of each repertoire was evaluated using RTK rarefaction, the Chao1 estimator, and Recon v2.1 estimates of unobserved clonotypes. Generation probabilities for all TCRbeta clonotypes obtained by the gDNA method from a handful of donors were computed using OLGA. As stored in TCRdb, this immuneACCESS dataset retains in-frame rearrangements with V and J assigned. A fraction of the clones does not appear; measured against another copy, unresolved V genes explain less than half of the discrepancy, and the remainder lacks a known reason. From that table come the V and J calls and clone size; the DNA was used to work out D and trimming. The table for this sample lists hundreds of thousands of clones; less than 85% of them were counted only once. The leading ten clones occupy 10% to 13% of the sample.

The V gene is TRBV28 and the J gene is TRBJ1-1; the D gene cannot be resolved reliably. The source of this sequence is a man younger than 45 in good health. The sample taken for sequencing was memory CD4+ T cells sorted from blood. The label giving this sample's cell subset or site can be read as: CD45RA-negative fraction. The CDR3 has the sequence CASSPSRVNTEAFF. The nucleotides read TGTGCCAGCAGCCCCTCCAGAGTGAACACTGAAGCTTTCTTT.